These 9 T cell receptor beta chains share one sample of origin, sequenced in a study of HIV-infected patients and healthy controls. Antiretroviral therapy had run roughly three months, about 14 weeks, before follow-up blood collection. No cell fractionation was done, so the repertoire covers all unsorted peripheral blood T cells. cDNA was made from about 500 ng RNA using alpha and beta constant primers. Alpha and beta chain libraries were made separately by chain-specific third strand synthesis with multiplexing indices. Each CDR3 protein is one row after TCRdb ran MiXCR on the 5' RACE reads. Altogether 15,000 to 20,000 distinct CDR3 sequences are present, under 9.5% being singletons, with the ten largest covering about 20%. Here the sequenced sample was blood, taken during antiretroviral therapy. The receptor source for this set is an adult with HIV infection.

In this sample, this clonotype turned up many times. The chain has TRBV2 and TRBJ2-1, with 7 positions matching TRBD2. CDR3 size: 14 residues. With 6 bases clipped from V and 3 bases from J, the junction kept 5 bases outside the gene matches. CDR1 is SNHLY, CDR2 FYNNEI, per germline. The chain's CDR3 is CASRRLAVYNEQFF. The CDR3 bases are TGTGCCAGCAGAAGGCTAGCGGTCTACAATGAGCAGTTCTTC.

In the case of this clonotype: A much more abundant neighbour one base away suggests this may be a read error. This chain connects TRBV29-1 to TRBJ2-3; D is undetermined. The CDR3 extends over 11 amino acids. From germline, CDR1 is SQVTM and CDR2 ANQGSEA. The CDR3 nucleotides read TGCAGCGTTGGGCTGTTAGATACGGAGTATTTT. Protein product: CSVGLLDTEYF.

This clonotype was counted ten times or more. The gene calls are TRBV6-5 and TRBJ2-2; D ambiguous. CDR1 is MNHEY and CDR2 is SVGAGI in the germline V gene. The V end lost 4 bases, the J end lost 5 bases, and 5 bases lay between the germline ends. This CDR3 has 12 amino acids. The CDR3 bases are TGTGCCAGCAGTTGGGAAACCGGGGAGCTGTTTTTT. Protein sequence: CASSWETGELFF.

This clonotype has ten or more counts. This sequence joins TRBV5-1 and TRBJ2-3, with D unresolved. Germline values: CDR1 SGHRS, CDR2 YFSETQ. V gave up 1 base and J gave up 4 bases, with 4 bases separating them. There are 12 residues in the CDR3. CDR3 region: CASSLKADTQYF. CDR3 DNA: TGCGCCAGCAGCTTGAAAGCAGATACGCAGTATTTT.

At least ten counts were recorded for this clonotype. DNA for the CDR3: TGCGCCAGCAGCTTGGTGGGTCTAGCGACAGATACGCAGTATTTT. It codes for CASSLVGLATDTQYF. This chain uses TRBV5-1 with TRBJ2-3; TRBD2 is a possible D gene (6 bases). The length of the CDR3 is 15 residues. Germline-derived CDR1 and CDR2 are SGHRS and YFSETQ. V lost 0 bases and J 3 bases, leaving 11 bases between the germline ends. Variable domain in full (rest from reference TRBV5-1 and TRBJ2-3): KAGVTQTPRYLIKTRGQQVTLSCSPISGHRSVSWYQQTPGQGLQFLFEYFSETQRNKGNFPGRFSGRQFSNSRSEMNVSTLELGDSALYLCASSLVGLATDTQYFGPGTRLTVL.

This clonotype was observed at least ten times. The chain links TRBV5-1 to TRBJ2-5; no clear D gene. CDR1 and CDR2 from the germline V gene are SGHRS and YFSETQ. This CDR3 contains 12 residues. V was pared by 4 bases and J by 1 base, with 5 bases between. Here the CDR3 reads CASSATQETQYF. CDR3 sequence (DNA): TGCGCCAGCAGCGCGACCCAAGAGACCCAGTACTTC.

There are many counts of this clonotype. This sequence joins TRBV24-1 and TRBJ2-5; 12 positions agree with TRBD2. The CDR3 is 16 amino acids. V was pared by 3 bases and J by 5 bases, with 6 bases of the junction left unmatched. Germline lookup yields CDR1 KGHDR and CDR2 SFDVKD. The CDR3 spells CATSDPLAGGGETQYF. The CDR3 DNA sequence: TGTGCCACCAGTGATCCACTAGCGGGAGGCGGGGAGACCCAGTACTTC.

By share, this clonotype ranks as medium-sized. The V and J genes are TRBV30 and TRBJ2-1; D could derive from TRBD1 or TRBD2 (6 bases each). The germline V gene encodes CDR1 GTSNPN and CDR2 SVGIG (reference sequence). The CDR3 is 12 residues long. The V gene lost 3 bases and the J gene lost 5 bases, with 8 bases spanning the gap. The CDR3 DNA follows: TGTGCCTGGAGCCGGGGGCACAATGAGCAGTTCTTC. Its translation is CAWSRGHNEQFF.

This sequence joins TRBV19 and TRBJ2-3; tentatively, D is TRBD2 (5 bases). The CDR3 loop spans 14 amino acids. V lost 4 bases to trimming and J lost 6 bases, with 14 bases between them. CDR1 and CDR2 from the germline V gene are LNHDA and SQIVND (reference sequence). In nucleotides, the CDR3 is TGTGCCAGTAGTACGGAGCTAGCTCCTGATACGCAGTATTTT. Protein sequence: CASSTELAPDTQYF.